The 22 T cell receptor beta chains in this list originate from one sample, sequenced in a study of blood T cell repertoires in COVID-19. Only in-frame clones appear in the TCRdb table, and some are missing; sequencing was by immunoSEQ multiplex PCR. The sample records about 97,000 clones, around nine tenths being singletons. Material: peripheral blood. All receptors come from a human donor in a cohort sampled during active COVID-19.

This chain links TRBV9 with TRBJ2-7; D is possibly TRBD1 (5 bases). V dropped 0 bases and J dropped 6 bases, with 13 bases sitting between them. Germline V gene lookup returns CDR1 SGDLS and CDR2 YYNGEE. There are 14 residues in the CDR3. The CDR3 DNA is TGTGCCAGCAGCGTAGGGTCAGGGATCGGCGAGCAGTACTTC. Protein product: CASSVGSGIGEQYF.

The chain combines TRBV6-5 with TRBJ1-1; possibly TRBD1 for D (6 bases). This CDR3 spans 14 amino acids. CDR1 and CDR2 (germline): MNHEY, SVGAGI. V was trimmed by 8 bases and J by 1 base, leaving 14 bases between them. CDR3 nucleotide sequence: TGTGCCAGCCGGCAGGGGCTCGGGAACACTGAAGCTTTCTTT. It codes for CASRQGLGNTEAFF.

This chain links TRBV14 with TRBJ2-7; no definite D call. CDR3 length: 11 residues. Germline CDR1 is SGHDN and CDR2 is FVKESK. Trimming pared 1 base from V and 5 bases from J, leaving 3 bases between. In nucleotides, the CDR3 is TGTGCCAGCAGCCAAGGAGACGAGCAGTACTTC. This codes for CASSQGDEQYF. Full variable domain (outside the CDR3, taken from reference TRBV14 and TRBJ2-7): EAGVTQFPSHSVIEKGQTVTLRCDPISGHDNLYWYRRVMGKEIKFLLHFVKESKQDESGMPNNRFLAERTGGTYSTLKVQPAELEDSGVYFCASSQGDEQYFGPGTRLTVT.

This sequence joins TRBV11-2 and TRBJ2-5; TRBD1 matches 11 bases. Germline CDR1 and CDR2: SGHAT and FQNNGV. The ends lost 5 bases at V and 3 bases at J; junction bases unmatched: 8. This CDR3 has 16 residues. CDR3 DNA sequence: TGTGCCAGCAGCCCCCACGGACAGGGGGCGGAAGAGACCCAGTACTTC. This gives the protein CASSPHGQGAEETQYF.

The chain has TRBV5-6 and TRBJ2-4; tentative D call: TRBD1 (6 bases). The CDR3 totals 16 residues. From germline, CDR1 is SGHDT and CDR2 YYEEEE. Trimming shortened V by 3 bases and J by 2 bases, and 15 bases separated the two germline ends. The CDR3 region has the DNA TGTGCCAGCAGCTACCCTACAGGGAACTCCAAAAACATTCAGTACTTC. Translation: CASSYPTGNSKNIQYF. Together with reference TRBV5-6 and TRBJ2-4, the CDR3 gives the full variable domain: DAGVTQSPTHLIKTRGQQVTLRCSPKSGHDTVSWYQQALGQGPQFIFQYYEEEERQRGNFPDRFSGHQFPNYSSELNVNALLLGDSALYLCASSYPTGNSKNIQYFGAGTRLSVL.

The DNA for the CDR3 is TGTGCCAGCAGCGAACAAGCGGGGAGTACTGAAGCTTTCTTT. Translated, it gives CASSEQAGSTEAFF. V gene TRBV7-2 combines with J gene TRBJ1-1; D not resolved. Per the germline V gene, CDR1 is SGHTA and CDR2 is FQGNSA. V was pared by 5 bases and J by 5 bases, with 15 bases between. The CDR3 runs to 14 residues.

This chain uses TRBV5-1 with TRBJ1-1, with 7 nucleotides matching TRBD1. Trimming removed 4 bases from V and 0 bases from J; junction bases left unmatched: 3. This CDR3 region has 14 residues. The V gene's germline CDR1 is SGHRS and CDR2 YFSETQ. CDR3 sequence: CASSIQGLNTEAFF. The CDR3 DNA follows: TGCGCCAGCAGCATACAGGGGTTGAACACTGAAGCTTTCTTT.

The CDR3 is CASSEGVTSGVETQYF. In DNA, the CDR3 is TGTGCCAGCAGTGAGGGGGTTACTAGCGGGGTGGAGACCCAGTACTTC. The chain links TRBV2 to TRBJ2-5; 10 nucleotides line up with TRBD2. The length of the CDR3 is 16 residues. V lost 3 bases and J lost 5; bases outside the gene matches: 9. Per germline, CDR1 SNHLY and CDR2 FYNNEI.

CDR3 loop: CASSLTSGGPYNEQFF. DNA of the CDR3: TGCGCCAGCAGCTTGACTAGCGGGGGGCCCTACAATGAGCAGTTCTTC. V usage is TRBV5-1 and J usage is TRBJ2-1; 12 positions match TRBD2. Germline lookup yields CDR1 SGHRS and CDR2 YFSETQ. The junction had 1 base not matched to a gene; V was cut back by 1 base and J by 2 bases. The CDR3 runs 16 residues.

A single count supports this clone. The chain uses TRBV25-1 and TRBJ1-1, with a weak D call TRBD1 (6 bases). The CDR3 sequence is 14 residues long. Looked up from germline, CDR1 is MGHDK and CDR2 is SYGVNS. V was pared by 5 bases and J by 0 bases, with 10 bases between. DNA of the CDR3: TGTGCCAGCAGTAACACAGGGTTGAACACTGAAGCTTTCTTT. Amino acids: CASSNTGLNTEAFF. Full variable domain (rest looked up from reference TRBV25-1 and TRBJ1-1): EADIYQTPRYLVIGTGKKITLECSQTMGHDKMYWYQQDPGMELHLIHYSYGVNSTEKGDLSSESTVSRIRTEHFPLTLESARPSHTSQYLCASSNTGLNTEAFFGQGTRLTVV.

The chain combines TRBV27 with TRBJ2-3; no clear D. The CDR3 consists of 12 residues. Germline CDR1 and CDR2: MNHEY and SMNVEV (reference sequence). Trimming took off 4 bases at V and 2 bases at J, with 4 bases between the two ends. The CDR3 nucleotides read TGTGCCAGCAGTTCTTACACAGATACGCAGTATTTT. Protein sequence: CASSSYTDTQYF.

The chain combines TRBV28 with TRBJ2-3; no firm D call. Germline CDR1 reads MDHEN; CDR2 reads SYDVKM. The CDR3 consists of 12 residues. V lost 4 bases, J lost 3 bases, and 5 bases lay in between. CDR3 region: CASSSGTDTQYF. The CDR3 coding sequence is TGTGCCAGCAGTTCAGGAACAGATACGCAGTATTTT. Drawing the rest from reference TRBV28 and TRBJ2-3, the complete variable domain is DVKVTQSSRYLVKRTGEKVFLECVQDMDHENMFWYRQDPGLGLRLIYFSYDVKMKEKGDIPEGYSVSREKKERFSLILESASTNQTSMYLCASSSGTDTQYFGPGTRLTVL.

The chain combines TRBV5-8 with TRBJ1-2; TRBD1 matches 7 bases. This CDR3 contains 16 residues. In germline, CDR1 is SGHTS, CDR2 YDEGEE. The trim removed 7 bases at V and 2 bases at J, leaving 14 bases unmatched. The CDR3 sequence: CASLFVSRGQNYGYTF. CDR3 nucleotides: TGTGCCAGCTTATTCGTTAGTCGGGGACAGAACTATGGCTACACCTTC.

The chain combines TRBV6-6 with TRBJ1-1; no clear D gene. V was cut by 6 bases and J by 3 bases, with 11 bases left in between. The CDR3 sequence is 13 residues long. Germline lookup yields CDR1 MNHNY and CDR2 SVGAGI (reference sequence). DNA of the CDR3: TGTGCCAGCAGAAACGTCGGGGACACTGAAGCTTTCTTT. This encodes CASRNVGDTEAFF.

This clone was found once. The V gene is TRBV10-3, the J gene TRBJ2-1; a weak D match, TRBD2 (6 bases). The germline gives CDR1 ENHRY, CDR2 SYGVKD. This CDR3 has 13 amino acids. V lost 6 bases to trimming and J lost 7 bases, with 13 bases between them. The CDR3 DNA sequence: TGTGCCATCAGCCGGGAGAGTCGTAATGAGCAGTTCTTC. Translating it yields CAISRESRNEQFF.

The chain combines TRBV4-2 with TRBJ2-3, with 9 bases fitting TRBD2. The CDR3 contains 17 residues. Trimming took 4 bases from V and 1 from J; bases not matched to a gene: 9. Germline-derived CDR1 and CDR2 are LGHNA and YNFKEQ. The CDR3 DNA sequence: TGTGCCAGCAGCCCAGCCCCTCCTAGCGGGGGCACAGATACGCAGTATTTT. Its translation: CASSPAPPSGGTDTQYF.

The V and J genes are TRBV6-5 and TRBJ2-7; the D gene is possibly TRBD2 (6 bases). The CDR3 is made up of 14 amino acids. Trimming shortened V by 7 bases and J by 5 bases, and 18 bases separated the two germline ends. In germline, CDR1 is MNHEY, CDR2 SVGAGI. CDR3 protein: CASTGRGPSHEQYF. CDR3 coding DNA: TGTGCCAGCACTGGGCGGGGCCCATCCCACGAGCAGTACTTC.

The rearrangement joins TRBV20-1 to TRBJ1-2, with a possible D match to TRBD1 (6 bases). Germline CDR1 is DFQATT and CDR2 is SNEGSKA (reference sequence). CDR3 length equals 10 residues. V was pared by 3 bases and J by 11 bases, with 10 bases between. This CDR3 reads CSASPGAYTF. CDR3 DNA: TGCAGTGCTAGCCCAGGGGCATACACCTTC.

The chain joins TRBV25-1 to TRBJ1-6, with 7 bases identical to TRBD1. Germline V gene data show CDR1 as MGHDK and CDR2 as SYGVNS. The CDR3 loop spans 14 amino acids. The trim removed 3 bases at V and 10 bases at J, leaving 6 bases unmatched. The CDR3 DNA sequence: TGTGCCAGCAGTGATCAGGGGGTAGCATCACCCCTCCACTTT. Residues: CASSDQGVASPLHF.

CDR3 bases: TGTGCCACCAGCAAGAGAGCAGGTAGAGGGACTAATGAAAAACTGTTTTTT. Translated: CATSKRAGRGTNEKLFF. The chain uses TRBV15 and TRBJ1-4; D is undetermined. CDR1 and CDR2 from the germline V gene are LNHNV and YYDKDF (reference sequence). V dropped 4 bases and J dropped 2 bases, with 17 bases sitting between them. This CDR3 spans 17 amino acids.

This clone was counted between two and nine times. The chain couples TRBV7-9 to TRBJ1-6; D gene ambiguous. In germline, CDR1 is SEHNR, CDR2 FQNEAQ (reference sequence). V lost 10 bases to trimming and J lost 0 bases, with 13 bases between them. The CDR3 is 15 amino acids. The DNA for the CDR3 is TGTGCCACCAAGACTCGGGACTCCTATAATTCACCCCTCCACTTT. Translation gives CATKTRDSYNSPLHF.

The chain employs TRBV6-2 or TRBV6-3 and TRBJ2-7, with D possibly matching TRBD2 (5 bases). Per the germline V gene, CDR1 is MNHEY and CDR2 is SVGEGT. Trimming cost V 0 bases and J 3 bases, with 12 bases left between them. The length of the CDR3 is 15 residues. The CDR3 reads CASSYSAAGGYEQYF. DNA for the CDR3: TGTGCCAGCAGTTACTCGGCAGCCGGAGGCTACGAGCAGTACTTC.